This TCR beta chain was identified in a study of shared clonotypes between healthy human individuals (TCRdb year 2020). Some background on the complete study: The cohort included a few men and a couple of women between 18 and 49 years of age. Leukapheresis yielded between about 0.9 and 9 billion PBMCs per donor. For each donor, CD4 naive and CD4 memory were each run on three plates, CD8 naive on two plates, and CD8 memory on one plate. To estimate repertoire size and how much clonotypes are shared between individuals, the study performed deep sequencing of blood TCR repertoires from a few healthy adults. To increase sequencing depth and limit assay-specific biases, TCR repertoire library preparation and sequencing were carried out by different laboratories using diverse techniques.

Using the deep immunoSEQ assay, TCR CDR3 regions were amplified from genomic DNA by multiplex PCR. For each cell subset, the extracted genomic DNA was distributed evenly across all wells of several immunoSEQ 96-well plates, and each plate served as one replicate. For sorted subsets, each replicate PCR was loaded with about 200 ng genomic DNA, equivalent to about 30,000 T cell genomes. Purified libraries were measured with a Qubit 3.0 fluorometer, size-checked on a Bioanalyzer 2100, and measured again with the KAPA Library Quantification kit. Each immunoSEQ 96-well plate was sequenced on its own single-read 150-cycle Illumina NextSeq 550 flow cell. Per the original workflow: Because only junctional sequences without quality scores were contained in the immunoSEQ output, filtering matching that applied to full-length reads could not be performed. Sequences were annotated with PyIR, a Python wrapper for IgBLAST v1.9, using IMGT germline references to assign V/J genes and CDR3. Reads were filtered out if the reads had weak V/J assignments (E-value above 1e-6), no CDR3, stop codons, out-of-frame junctions, or ambiguous translated residues. V3J clonotypes were defined by identical inferred V gene, J gene, and CDR3 amino acid sequence. The percentage overlap between two repertoires was calculated by dividing the number of shared unique clonotypes by the size of the smaller repertoire. Richness of each repertoire was evaluated using RTK rarefaction, the Chao1 estimator, and Recon v2.1 estimates of unobserved clonotypes. OLGA was used to compute generation probabilities for all TCRbeta clonotypes that the gDNA method yielded from a few donors. The clones in this table, taken by TCRdb from immuneACCESS, are in-frame only. Not every clone is retained; where verified, under half of the shortfall comes from an unresolved V gene, and the cause of the rest is unknown. The V and J calls and the clone size are those of that table, but D and trimming were determined from the DNA. In this sample the table shows approximately 1.5 million clones, 95% to 99% of which occur a single time. The ten largest clonotypes hold around 0.45% of the sample.

On this clone itself: This receptor's antigen is unknown. The record has no base qualities; no much larger clone is one base away.

Healthy HIV-negative adults with no recently reported acute infections or vaccinations were included as donors. Every donor was a Caucasian adult residing in Nashville, Tennessee, USA. Magnetic negative selection was used to enrich CD4+ T cells, after which naive cells were positively selected on CD45RA and the negative fraction became the memory subset. After blood collection by leukapheresis, PBMCs were isolated using Ficoll-Histopaque density gradient centrifugation and then cryopreserved in the vapor phase of liquid nitrogen. Analytical flow cytometry was used to check the purity and quantity of every magnetically sorted T cell population. From each sorted fraction, genomic DNA was isolated and quantified by UV absorbance on a Nanodrop 2000c. The CDR3 runs 13 amino acids, cysteine and phenylalanine included. Only CDR3 DNA is held: 39 bases, read in frame from base 1. V trim: 8 bases; J trim: 0 bases; unmatched bases: 1. The germline V gene encodes CDR1 MGHDK and CDR2 SYGVNS.

Points the paper makes about the study in general: Pairwise subsampling led to the expectation that sequencing depth would affect the degree of clonotype sharing among donors. Even with the large sequencing depth, rarefaction of the sorted-subset datasets indicated that sequencing was incomplete. Naive subsets generally had larger estimated clonotype richness than memory subsets. Compared with non-shared clonotypes, clonotypes shared by all four sorted-subset donors had higher generation probabilities. Sampling was restricted to blood, and TCR repertoires in tissue are likely to differ from TCR repertoires in blood. Because the study included a small number of donors, the genetic and exposure-history diversity represented was limited. Sharing across a few donors was observed for approximately 4.6% of naive CD4, 3% to 4% of naive CD8, roughly 2.3% of memory CD4, and over 0.3% of memory CD8 clonotypes.

The chain links TRBV25-1 with TRBJ1-1; 9 central bases correspond to TRBD1. The specimen was naive CD4+ T cells sorted from blood. Reading the label with the study, this specimen's cell subset or site is: CD45RA+ positively selected. This TCR derives from a man between 25 and 39 years old in good health. The bases read TGTGCCAGCGGGACAGGGCTGAACACTGAAGCTTTCTTT. It encodes CASGTGLNTEAFF.